The next 8 T cell receptor beta chains were all read from a single sample in a study of type 1 and type 2 diabetes patients (dated by TCRdb to the mid-2010s). The instrument was an Illumina MiSeq. TCRbeta CDR3 amplification used genomic DNA from the sorted T cell subsets as template. Multiplex PCR with 30 forward and 13 reverse primers amplified the TCRbeta CDR3 region. The public reads were reprocessed in TCRdb via fastp at Q25 and MiXCR, keeping in-frame beta chains. When rows share a CDR3 protein, they turn into one entry using the most common DNA and genes. For this sample the table gives around 300,000 distinct CDR3 sequences, of which roughly 44% were detected only once. In total, the top ten clones hold roughly 13% of the sample. The source material was peripheral blood mononuclear cells (PBMCs). These receptors were taken from a man aged 18 to 30 with type 2 diabetes.

This chain's CDR3 is CASSYFGEGYEQYF. In DNA, the CDR3 is TGTGCCAGCAGTTACTTCGGGGAGGGGTACGAGCAGTACTTC. The chain is built from TRBV28 and TRBJ2-7; 7 nucleotides agree with TRBD2. Germline trimming cut 4 bases from V and 4 bases from J; bases unmatched to any gene: 7. Germline CDR1 reads MDHEN; CDR2 reads SYDVKM. CDR3 length equals 14 residues.

This clonotype appeared once. The CDR3 DNA reads as TGTGCCAGCAGCCAAACAGGGGTGGGCCAAGAGACCCAGTACTTC. Its protein is CASSQTGVGQETQYF. The V and J genes are TRBV7-2 and TRBJ2-5, with TRBD1 matching 7 bases. This CDR3 spans 15 amino acids. V lost 5 bases to trimming and J lost 1 base; unmatched junction nucleotides: 7. CDR1 is SGHTA and CDR2 is FQGNSA in the germline V gene.

This clonotype has only a few counts. The chain joins TRBV4-1 to TRBJ2-2, with a tentative D call TRBD1 (6 bases). Germline V gene data show CDR1 as MGHRA and CDR2 as YSYEKL. The CDR3 sequence is 16 residues long. The V end was cut by 1 base, the J end by 5 bases, with 14 bases between. CDR3 region: CASSQGTERTTGELFF. In nucleotides, the CDR3 is TGCGCCAGCAGCCAAGGGACAGAGAGGACTACCGGGGAGCTGTTTTTT.

The chain couples TRBV2 to TRBJ1-2; no reliable D call. V dropped 8 bases and J dropped 8 bases, with 12 bases sitting between them. The CDR3 loop spans 11 amino acids. Germline V gives CDR1 SNHLY, CDR2 FYNNEI. The CDR3 here is CASVETDGYTF. In nucleotides, the CDR3 is TGTGCCAGCGTTGAAACCGACGGCTACACCTTC.

This clonotype was counted only a few times. The chain joins TRBV7-8 to TRBJ2-3; 9 bases fit TRBD1. The CDR3 runs 14 residues. Germline CDR1 and CDR2: SGHVS and FQNEAQ. V lost 6 bases to trimming and J lost 3 bases; unmatched junction nucleotides: 4. CDR3 sequence: CASRAGTGTDTQYF. The CDR3 DNA reads as TGTGCCAGCAGAGCCGGGACAGGGACAGATACGCAGTATTTT.

This clonotype has only a few counts. V is TRBV6-1 and J is TRBJ2-5; D is unclear. The CDR3 is made up of 12 amino acids. Between the trimmed V and J ends, which lost 0 bases and 2 bases, there was a span of 1 base. From germline, CDR1 is MNHNS and CDR2 SASEGT. The CDR3, as DNA: TGTGCCAGCAGTGAAGCACAAGAGACCCAGTACTTC. It yields the protein CASSEAQETQYF.

Remarks on this clonotype: An end of the junction differs from the germline gene, which may be a read error. This chain uses TRBV9 with TRBJ1-1, with 7 bases lining up with TRBD1. Germline V gene lookup returns CDR1 SGDLS and CDR2 YYNGEE. This CDR3 spans 14 amino acids. CDR3 coding DNA: TGTGCCAGCAGTGCTCACAGGGGAGACACTAAAGCTTTCTTT. Its protein product is CASSAHRGDTKAFF.

The genes are TRBV30 and TRBJ2-2; D may be TRBD2 (6 bases). Trimming cost V 3 bases and J 6 bases, with 17 bases left between them. CDR3 size: 15 residues. Per germline, CDR1 GTSNPN and CDR2 SVGIG (reference sequence). The CDR3 coding sequence is TGTGCCTGGAGCCACCAAACGGGGGACCCCGGGGAGCTGTTTTTT. Translating it yields CAWSHQTGDPGELFF.